This TCR beta chain was captured in a study of T-cell reconstitution after alpha-beta-depleted transplantation in children. This clonotype was seen ten or more times. Antigen specificity is unknown. Findings and limits, study-wide: Roughly two months post-transplant, alpha-beta T cells reportedly originated from several hundred graft clones that had expanded. For some patients, TCRbeta diversity was high at day 60 because of recipient T cells and thymic progenitors that survived. A year had passed since transplant, and T-cell counts and diversity by then came mostly from newly produced T cells.

The CDR3 is 19 amino acids. The V gene's germline CDR1 is MDHEN and CDR2 SYDVKM. V shed 5 bases, J shed 8 bases, and the junction held 21 bases outside the gene matches. TCRbeta library construction was performed incorporating unique molecular identifiers. TCRdb ran MiXCR on the PCR reads and lists one entry per CDR3 protein. Here the sample spans a few hundred thousand distinct CDR3 sequences, roughly 7% being singletons. The V call is TRBV28, the J call TRBJ2-1; 10 nucleotides match TRBD1. This receptor was taken from a boy between 2 and 10 years old with acute lymphoblastic leukemia, due to receive a stem cell transplant. Sequencing was performed on PBMCs, taken before TCRalphabeta/CD19-depleted stem cell transplant. CDR3 bases: TGTGCCAGCAGTCCGTACCATGTTCTAGGCTCGGACAGGGGGGATGAGCAGTTCTTC. It is translated as CASSPYHVLGSDRGDEQFF.